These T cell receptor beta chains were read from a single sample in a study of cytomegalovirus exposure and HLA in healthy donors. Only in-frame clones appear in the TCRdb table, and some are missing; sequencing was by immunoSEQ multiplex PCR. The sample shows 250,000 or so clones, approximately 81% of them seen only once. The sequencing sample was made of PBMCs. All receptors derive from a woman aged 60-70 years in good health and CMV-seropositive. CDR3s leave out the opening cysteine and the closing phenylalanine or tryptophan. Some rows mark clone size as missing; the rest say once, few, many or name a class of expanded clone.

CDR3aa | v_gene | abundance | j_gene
AWSVHTSGTVQY | TRBV30 | - | TRBJ2-7
ASSLTGTGETEAF | TRBV5-1 | - | TRBJ1-1
ASSQTSGSPDTQY | TRBV4-1 | - | TRBJ2-3
AWSVSSGRPLYTGELF | TRBV30 | few | TRBJ2-2
ASSLGGSGAGELF | TRBV5-4 | - | TRBJ2-2
ASSGTVNTGELF | TRBV5-1 | - | TRBJ2-2
ASSLVGEGETQY | TRBV5-1 | - | TRBJ2-5
ASSLQGNEKLF | TRBV5-1 | once | TRBJ1-4
ASSNLQGAGGYT | TRBV7-3 | - | TRBJ1-2
ASSSEAIYNEQF | TRBV7-2 | - | TRBJ2-1